The entry below gives a single T cell receptor (beta chain) sequence along with its context. The antigen is undetermined. Germline CDR1 is SEHNR and CDR2 is FQNEAQ (reference sequence). The CDR3 extends over 12 amino acids. Trimming at V came to 6 bases and at J to 7 bases, leaving 6 bases not matched to a gene. The source of the sample is a study of cytomegalovirus exposure and HLA in healthy donors. Study-level points and caveats: For cytomegalovirus status, the classifier reportedly gave diagnoses with high specificity and sensitivity. Some TCR beta chains (over 150 of them) were listed as cytomegalovirus-associated.

Using immunoSEQ multiplex PCR, the repertoire was profiled, and TCRdb retains in-frame clones only, with some absent. The sample has 130,000 to 150,000 clones; 80% to 90% are singletons. This receptor was identified in a man aged 18 to 29 in good health and CMV-seropositive. The sequencing sample was made of PBMCs. This rearrangement joins TRBV7-9 to TRBJ2-7; 7 bases align to TRBD1. This CDR3 is CASRSGQKEQYF. CDR3 nucleotide sequence: TGTGCCAGCAGATCGGGACAGAAGGAGCAGTACTTC.